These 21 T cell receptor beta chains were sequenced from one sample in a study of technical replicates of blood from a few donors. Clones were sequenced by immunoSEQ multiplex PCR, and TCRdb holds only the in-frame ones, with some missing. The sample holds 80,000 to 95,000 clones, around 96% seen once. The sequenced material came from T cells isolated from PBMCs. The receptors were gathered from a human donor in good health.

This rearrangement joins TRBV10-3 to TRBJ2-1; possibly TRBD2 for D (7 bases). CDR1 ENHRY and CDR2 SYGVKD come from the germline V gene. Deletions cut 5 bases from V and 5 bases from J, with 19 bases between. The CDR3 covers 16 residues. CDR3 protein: CAISFTGTGGNNEQFF. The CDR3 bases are TGTGCCATCAGTTTCACCGGGACGGGGGGCAACAATGAGCAGTTCTTC.

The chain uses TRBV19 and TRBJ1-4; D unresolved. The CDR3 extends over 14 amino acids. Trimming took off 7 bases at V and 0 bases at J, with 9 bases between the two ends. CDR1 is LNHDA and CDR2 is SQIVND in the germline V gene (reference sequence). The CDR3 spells CASTDKATNEKLFF. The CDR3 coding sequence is TGTGCCAGTACCGACAAGGCAACTAATGAAAAACTGTTTTTT. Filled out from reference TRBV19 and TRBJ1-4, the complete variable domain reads DGGITQSPKYLFRKEGQNVTLSCEQNLNHDAMYWYRQDPGQGLRLIYYSQIVNDFQKGDIAEGYSVSREKKESFPLTVTSAQKNPTAFYLCASTDKATNEKLFFGSGTQLSVL.

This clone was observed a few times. Here the CDR3 reads CASSLRGGEQFF. The CDR3 DNA reads TGCGCCAGCAGCTTGAGAGGAGGTGAGCAGTTCTTC. V usage is TRBV5-1 and J usage is TRBJ2-1; D is perhaps TRBD2 (5 bases). V lost 1 base and J lost 9, with 8 bases in between. The CDR3 covers 12 residues. Germline V gene sequence: CDR1 SGHRS, CDR2 YFSETQ.

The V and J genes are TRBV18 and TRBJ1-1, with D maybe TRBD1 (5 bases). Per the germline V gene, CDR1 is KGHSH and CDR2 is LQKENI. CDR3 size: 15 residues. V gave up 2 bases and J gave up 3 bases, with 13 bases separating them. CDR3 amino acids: CASSPGAGGDTEAFF. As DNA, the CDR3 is TGTGCCAGCTCACCAGGGGCCGGGGGGGACACTGAAGCTTTCTTT.

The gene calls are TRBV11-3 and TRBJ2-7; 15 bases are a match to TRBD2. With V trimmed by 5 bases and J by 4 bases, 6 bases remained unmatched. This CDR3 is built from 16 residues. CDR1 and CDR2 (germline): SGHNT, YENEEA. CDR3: CASSIGLAGGRYEQYF. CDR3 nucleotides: TGTGCCAGCAGCATCGGACTAGCGGGAGGGAGGTACGAGCAGTACTTC.

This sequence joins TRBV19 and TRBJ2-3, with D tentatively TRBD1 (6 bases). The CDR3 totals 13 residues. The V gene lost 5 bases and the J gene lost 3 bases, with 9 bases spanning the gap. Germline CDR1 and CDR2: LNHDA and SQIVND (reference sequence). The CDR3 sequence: CASSQGLTDTQYF. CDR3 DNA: TGTGCCAGTAGTCAGGGGTTGACAGATACGCAGTATTTT.

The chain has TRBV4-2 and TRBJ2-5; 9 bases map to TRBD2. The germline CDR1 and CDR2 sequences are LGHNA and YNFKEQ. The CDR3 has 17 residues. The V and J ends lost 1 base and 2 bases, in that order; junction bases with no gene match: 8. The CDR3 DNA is TGTGCCAGCAGCCAAGGGCTAGCGGGACGGCCTCAAGAGACCCAGTACTTC. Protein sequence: CASSQGLAGRPQETQYF.

CDR3 amino acids: CASSLLAFGAKNIQYF. CDR3 nucleotides: TGTGCCAGCAGCTTATTGGCATTCGGGGCCAAAAACATTCAGTACTTC. This rearrangement joins TRBV7-9 to TRBJ2-4; D is unclear. Trimming left V 2 bases short and J 1 base short, with 12 bases between. Germline lookup yields CDR1 SEHNR and CDR2 FQNEAQ (reference sequence). This CDR3 comprises 16 residues.

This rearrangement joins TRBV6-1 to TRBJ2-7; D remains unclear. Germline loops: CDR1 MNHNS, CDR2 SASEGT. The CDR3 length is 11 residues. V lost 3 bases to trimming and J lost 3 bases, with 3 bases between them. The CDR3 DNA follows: TGTGCCAGCAGTGACAGCTACGAGCAGTACTTC. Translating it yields CASSDSYEQYF.

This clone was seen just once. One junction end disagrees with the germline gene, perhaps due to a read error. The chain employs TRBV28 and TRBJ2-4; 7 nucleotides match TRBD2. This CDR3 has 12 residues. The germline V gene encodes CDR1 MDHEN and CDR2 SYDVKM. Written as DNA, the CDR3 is TGTGCCAGCAGTTCGCCGGGGACTAAGGGAGTCTTC. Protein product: CASSSPGTKGVF.

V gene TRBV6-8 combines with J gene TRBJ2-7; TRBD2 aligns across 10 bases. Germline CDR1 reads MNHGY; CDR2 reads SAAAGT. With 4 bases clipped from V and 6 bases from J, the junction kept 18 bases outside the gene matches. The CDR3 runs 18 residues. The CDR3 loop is CASSSFGLAAILPAEQYF. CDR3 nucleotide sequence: TGTGCCAGCAGTTCTTTCGGACTAGCGGCTATTCTACCAGCCGAGCAGTACTTC.

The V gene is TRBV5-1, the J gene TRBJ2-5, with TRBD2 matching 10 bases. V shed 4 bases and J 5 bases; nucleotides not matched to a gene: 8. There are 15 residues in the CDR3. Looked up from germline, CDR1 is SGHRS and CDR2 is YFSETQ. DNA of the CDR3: TGCGCCAGCAGCCCAACTAGCGGGGTGGTGGAGACCCAGTACTTC. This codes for CASSPTSGVVETQYF.

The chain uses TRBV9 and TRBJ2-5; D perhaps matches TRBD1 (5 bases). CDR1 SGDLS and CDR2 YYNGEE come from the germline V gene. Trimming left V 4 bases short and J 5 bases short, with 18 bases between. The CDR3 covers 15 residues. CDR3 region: CASSPGAGNSETQYF. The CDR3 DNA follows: TGTGCCAGCAGCCCTGGTGCAGGGAATTCGGAGACCCAGTACTTC.

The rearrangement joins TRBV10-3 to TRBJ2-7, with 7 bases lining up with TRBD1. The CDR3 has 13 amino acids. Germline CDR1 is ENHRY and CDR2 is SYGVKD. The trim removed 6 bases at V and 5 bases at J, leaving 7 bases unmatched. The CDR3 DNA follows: TGTGCCATCAGCTCAGACAGGGTGGACGAGCAGTACTTC. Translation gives CAISSDRVDEQYF.

The CDR3 nucleotides read TGTGCCAGCAGTGTTACTAGCGGTATTTACAATGAGCAGTTCTTC. This encodes CASSVTSGIYNEQFF. This chain uses TRBV6-5 with TRBJ2-1; the match to TRBD2 covers 8 bases. The CDR3 spans 15 residues. The V segment lost 5 bases and the J segment 4 bases; nucleotides outside the gene matches: 7. CDR1 and CDR2 from the germline V gene are MNHEY and SVGAGI.

In DNA form, the CDR3 reads TGTGCCAGTAGTACCACAGGGCCTTTAGAGACCCAGTACTTC. Protein: CASSTTGPLETQYF. The rearrangement joins TRBV19 to TRBJ2-5, with D perhaps TRBD1 (6 bases). V was pared by 4 bases and J by 4 bases, with 13 bases between. Germline CDR1 reads LNHDA; CDR2 reads SQIVND (reference sequence). The CDR3 runs to 14 residues.

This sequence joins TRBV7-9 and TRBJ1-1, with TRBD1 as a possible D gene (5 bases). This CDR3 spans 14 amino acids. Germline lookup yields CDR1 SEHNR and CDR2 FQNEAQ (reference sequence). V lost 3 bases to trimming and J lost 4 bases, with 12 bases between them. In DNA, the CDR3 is TGTGCCAGCAGCTTTTCTGGGGGGAGCACTGAAGCTTTCTTT. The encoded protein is CASSFSGGSTEAFF.

The DNA of the CDR3 is TGTGCCAGTAGTATCAATAGCGGGAGGACGGATACGCAGTATTTT. This encodes CASSINSGRTDTQYF. The chain couples TRBV19 to TRBJ2-3; 10 bases agree with TRBD2. The CDR3 spans 15 residues. Looked up from germline, CDR1 is LNHDA and CDR2 is SQIVND (reference sequence). The V gene end was trimmed by 3 bases and the J gene end by 6 bases; junction bases not matched to a gene: 6. Based on the CDR3 plus reference TRBV19 and TRBJ2-3, the full variable domain is DGGITQSPKYLFRKEGQNVTLSCEQNLNHDAMYWYRQDPGQGLRLIYYSQIVNDFQKGDIAEGYSVSREKKESFPLTVTSAQKNPTAFYLCASSINSGRTDTQYFGPGTRLTVL.

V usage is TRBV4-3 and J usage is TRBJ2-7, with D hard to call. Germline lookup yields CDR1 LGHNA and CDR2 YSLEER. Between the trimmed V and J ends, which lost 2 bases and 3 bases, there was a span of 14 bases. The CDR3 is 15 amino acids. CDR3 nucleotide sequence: TGCGCCAGCAGCCAACCTAGAATTGTGGACTACGAGCAGTACTTC. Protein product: CASSQPRIVDYEQYF.

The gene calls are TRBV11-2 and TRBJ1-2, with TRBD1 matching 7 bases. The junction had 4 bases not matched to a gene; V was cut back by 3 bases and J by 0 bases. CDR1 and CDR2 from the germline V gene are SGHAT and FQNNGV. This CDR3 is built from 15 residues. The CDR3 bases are TGTGCCAGCAGCTTCTCCGGGACAGCTAACTATGGCTACACCTTC. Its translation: CASSFSGTANYGYTF.

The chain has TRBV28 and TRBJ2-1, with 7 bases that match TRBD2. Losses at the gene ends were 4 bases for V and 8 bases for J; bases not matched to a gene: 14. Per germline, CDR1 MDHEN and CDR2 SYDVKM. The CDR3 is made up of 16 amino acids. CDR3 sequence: CASSSLLEGGPHEQFF. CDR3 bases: TGTGCCAGCAGTTCCCTTTTGGAGGGAGGGCCCCATGAGCAGTTCTTC.